Below, 18 T cell receptor beta chains from the same sample are listed, as sequenced in a study of blood T cell repertoires in COVID-19. The repertoire was sequenced with immunoSEQ multiplex PCR; TCRdb's copy has only in-frame clones and lacks some. The table shows some 250,000 clones, with 86% occurring only once. The sequenced material came from peripheral blood. All receptors derive from a man older than 75 with acute or convalescent COVID-19.

The CDR3 spells CASRGTGRGTGELFF. CDR3 DNA: TGTGCCAGCAGAGGGACAGGGCGCGGGACCGGGGAGCTGTTTTTT. V is TRBV3-1 (or the pseudogene TRBV3-2) and J is TRBJ2-2, with 9 bases that match TRBD1. V shed 6 bases, J shed 5 bases, and the junction held 7 bases outside the gene matches. The germline gives CDR1 LGHDT, CDR2 YNNKEL (reference sequence). The CDR3 runs to 15 residues.

The rearrangement uses TRBV5-1 and TRBJ1-2, with TRBD1 matching over 7 bases. This CDR3 has 13 amino acids. Per germline, CDR1 SGHRS and CDR2 YFSETQ. After removal of 3 bases from V and 8 bases from J, the junction contained 7 bases not matched to a gene. The CDR3, as DNA: TGCGCCAGCAGCTCAGACAGGGTAGTGGGCTACACCTTC. Translating gives CASSSDRVVGYTF.

V and J are TRBV18 and TRBJ1-6, with a tentative D call TRBD1 (6 bases). The germline V and J ends were trimmed by 2 bases and 10 bases, with 18 bases remaining between them. This CDR3 contains 16 residues. In germline, CDR1 is KGHSH, CDR2 LQKENI. CDR3 residues: CASSPAVTGGGSPLHF. The CDR3 DNA is TGTGCCAGCTCACCAGCGGTGACAGGAGGAGGCTCACCCCTCCACTTT. The whole variable domain, filled in from reference TRBV18 and TRBJ1-6, reads NAGVMQNPRHLVRRRGQEARLRCSPMKGHSHVYWYRQLPEEGLKFMVYLQKENIIDESGMPKERFSAEFPKEGPSILRIQQVVRGDSAAYFCASSPAVTGGGSPLHFGNGTRLTVT.

There are a few counts of this clone. V usage is TRBV24-1 and J usage is TRBJ1-3; 8 bases fit TRBD1. V was clipped by 12 bases and J by 3 bases; unmatched bases: 9. CDR1 is KGHDR and CDR2 is SFDVKD in the germline V gene. The CDR3 sequence is 14 residues long. The CDR3 region has the DNA TGTGCCGTGTCGGACAGGGCAGGTGGAAACACCATATATTTT. It translates to CAVSDRAGGNTIYF.

This clone was observed once. V is TRBV10-3 and J is TRBJ1-6, with 8 bases identical to TRBD1. Germline V gives CDR1 ENHRY, CDR2 SYGVKD. V was pared by 2 bases and J by 8 bases, with 5 bases of the junction left unmatched. The CDR3 totals 15 residues. CDR3 nucleotides: TGTGCCATCAGTGAGCCGGACAGGGTGGATTCACCCCTCCACTTT. Amino acids: CAISEPDRVDSPLHF.

The table lists this clone with a few counts. The genes are TRBV20-1 and TRBJ1-4, with D perhaps TRBD1 (5 bases). V lost 3 bases and J lost 3, with 11 bases in between. The CDR3 has 14 amino acids. Germline loops: CDR1 DFQATT, CDR2 SNEGSKA (reference sequence). The CDR3 spells CSASLGGANEKLFF. In nucleotides, the CDR3 is TGCAGTGCTAGTCTGGGGGGGGCTAATGAAAAACTGTTTTTT.

The V and J genes are TRBV5-1 and TRBJ2-7; 11 nucleotides match TRBD2. V gave up 4 bases and J gave up 4 bases; unmatched junction bases: 7. CDR1 and CDR2 from the germline V gene are SGHRS and YFSETQ. The CDR3 extends over 15 amino acids. The CDR3: CASSAEGTSGYEQYF. CDR3 bases: TGCGCCAGCAGCGCGGAGGGGACTAGCGGATACGAGCAGTACTTC.

This chain links TRBV9 with TRBJ2-1; TRBD1 is a possible D gene (6 bases). Trimming took off 7 bases at V and 0 bases at J, with 11 bases between the two ends. Per the germline V gene, CDR1 is SGDLS and CDR2 is YYNGEE. The CDR3 covers 14 residues. This CDR3 is CASARGGSYNEQFF. For the CDR3, the DNA is TGTGCCAGCGCGCGAGGGGGCTCCTACAATGAGCAGTTCTTC.

V and J are TRBV9 and TRBJ2-3; 7 bases align to TRBD2. V lost 3 bases and J lost 2; bases outside the gene matches: 6. CDR3 length: 15 residues. Looked up from germline, CDR1 is SGDLS and CDR2 is YYNGEE. This CDR3 is CASSAASGLTDTQYF. In DNA form, the CDR3 reads TGTGCCAGCAGCGCCGCTAGCGGCCTCACAGATACGCAGTATTTT.

The rearrangement uses TRBV2 and TRBJ1-5, with 8 bases matching TRBD1. This CDR3 contains 14 residues. Germline V gives CDR1 SNHLY, CDR2 FYNNEI. V gave up 5 bases and J gave up 5 bases; unmatched junction bases: 5. Written as DNA, the CDR3 is TGTGCCAGCAGTACCGGACAGGGCGATCAGCCCCAGCATTTT. Translated: CASSTGQGDQPQHF.

V and J are TRBV28 and TRBJ1-5, with 10 bases fitting TRBD1. J gave up 3 bases and V 8 bases, and 4 bases lay outside the gene matches. The CDR3 has 14 residues. Per germline, CDR1 MDHEN and CDR2 SYDVKM. In nucleotides, the CDR3 is TGTGCCAGCGAGACAGGGGGCTTCAATCAGCCCCAGCATTTT. It codes for CASETGGFNQPQHF.

This clone has just one count. The rearrangement joins TRBV5-1 to TRBJ1-5; D remains ambiguous. Germline V gene sequence: CDR1 SGHRS, CDR2 YFSETQ. Trimming removed 3 bases at V and 2 bases at J, with 12 bases between. CDR3 size: 15 residues. The CDR3: CASSYDSAGNQPQHF. The CDR3 DNA reads as TGCGCCAGCAGCTACGATTCCGCGGGCAATCAGCCCCAGCATTTT.

V gene TRBV5-1 combines with J gene TRBJ2-7; TRBD2 matches 11 bases. Trimming cost V 3 bases and J 3 bases; bases outside gene matches: 5. The CDR3 has 15 amino acids. Germline CDR1 SGHRS, CDR2 YFSETQ. This chain's CDR3 is CASSSGLAGFYEQYF. CDR3 coding DNA: TGCGCCAGCAGCTCTGGACTAGCGGGCTTCTACGAGCAGTACTTC.

The rearrangement uses TRBV5-4 and TRBJ1-2; 8 nucleotides line up with TRBD1. Per germline, CDR1 SGHNT and CDR2 YYREEE (reference sequence). The V segment lost 4 bases and the J segment 1 base; nucleotides outside the gene matches: 6. The CDR3 runs to 15 residues. The CDR3 region is CASSPQGGDNYGYTF. For the CDR3, the DNA is TGTGCCAGCAGCCCACAGGGGGGGGATAACTATGGCTACACCTTC.

This chain links TRBV18 with TRBJ2-7; D uncertain. This CDR3 has 13 amino acids. The germline V and J ends were trimmed by 1 base and 5 bases, with 9 bases remaining between them. Germline-derived CDR1 and CDR2 are KGHSH and LQKENI. The CDR3 is CASSPLPADEQYF. DNA of the CDR3: TGTGCCAGCTCACCACTACCGGCGGACGAGCAGTACTTC. The whole variable domain, filled in from reference TRBV18 and TRBJ2-7, reads NAGVMQNPRHLVRRRGQEARLRCSPMKGHSHVYWYRQLPEEGLKFMVYLQKENIIDESGMPKERFSAEFPKEGPSILRIQQVVRGDSAAYFCASSPLPADEQYFGPGTRLTVT.

This chain connects TRBV29-1 to TRBJ2-5; 12 bases are shared with TRBD2. Losses at the gene ends were 7 bases for V and 1 base for J; bases not matched to a gene: 7. Germline lookup yields CDR1 SQVTM and CDR2 ANQGSEA. CDR3 length: 15 amino acids. CDR3 nucleotide sequence: TGCAGCGCATCACGGACTAGCGGGGTCCAAGAGACCCAGTACTTC. Protein: CSASRTSGVQETQYF.

V gene TRBV2 combines with J gene TRBJ1-1; D remains ambiguous. The germline gives CDR1 SNHLY, CDR2 FYNNEI. V lost 7 bases and J 1 base, leaving 13 bases between the germline ends. The CDR3 sequence is 14 residues long. The CDR3 protein is CASMIRRANTEAFF. The CDR3 region has the DNA TGTGCCAGCATGATCCGGAGAGCGAACACTGAAGCTTTCTTT.

This chain connects TRBV6-5 to TRBJ1-1; tentative D call: TRBD1 (5 bases). Trimming cost V 2 bases and J 4 bases, with 11 bases left between them. The CDR3 has 14 residues. Germline loops: CDR1 MNHEY, CDR2 SVGAGI. CDR3 DNA: TGTGCCAGCAGTTACCGCGATCAGGGCACTGAAGCTTTCTTT. This gives the protein CASSYRDQGTEAFF.